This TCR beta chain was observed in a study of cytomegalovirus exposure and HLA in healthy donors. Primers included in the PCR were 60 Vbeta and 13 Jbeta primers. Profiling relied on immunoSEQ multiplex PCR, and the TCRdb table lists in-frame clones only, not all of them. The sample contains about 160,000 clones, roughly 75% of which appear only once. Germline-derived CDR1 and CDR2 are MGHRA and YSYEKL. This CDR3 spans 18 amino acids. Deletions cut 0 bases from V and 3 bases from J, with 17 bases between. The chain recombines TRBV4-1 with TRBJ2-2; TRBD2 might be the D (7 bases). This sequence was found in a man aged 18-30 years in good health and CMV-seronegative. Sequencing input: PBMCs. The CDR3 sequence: CASSQERRGGADTGELFF. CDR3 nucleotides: TGCGCCAGCAGCCAAGAGAGAAGGGGGGGCGCGGACACCGGGGAGCTGTTTTTT.